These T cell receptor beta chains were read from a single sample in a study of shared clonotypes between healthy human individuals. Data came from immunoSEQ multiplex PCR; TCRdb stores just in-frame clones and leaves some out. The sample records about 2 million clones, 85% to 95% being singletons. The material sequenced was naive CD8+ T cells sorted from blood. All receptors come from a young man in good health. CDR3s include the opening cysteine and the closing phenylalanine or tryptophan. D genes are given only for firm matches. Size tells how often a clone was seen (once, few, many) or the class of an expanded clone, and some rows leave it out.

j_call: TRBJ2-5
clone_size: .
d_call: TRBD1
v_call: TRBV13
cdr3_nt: TGTGCCAGCAGCTGGACAGGCTTACAAGAGACCCAGTACTTC
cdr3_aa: CASSWTGLQETQYF

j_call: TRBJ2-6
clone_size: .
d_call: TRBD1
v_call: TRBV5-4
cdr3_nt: TGTGCCAGCAGCTGGGAACGTAGGGGGCTTTCTGGGGCCAACGTCCTGACTTTC
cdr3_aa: CASSWERRGLSGANVLTF

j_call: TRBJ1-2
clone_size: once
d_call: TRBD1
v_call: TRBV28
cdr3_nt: TGTGCCAGCAGTCATTCAGGACAGGGGGCGTTTGGCTACACCTTC
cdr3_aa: CASSHSGQGAFGYTF

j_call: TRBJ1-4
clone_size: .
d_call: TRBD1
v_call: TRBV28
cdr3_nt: TGTGCCAGCAGTTTCCCAGGACAGGCCAATGAAAAACTGTTTTTT
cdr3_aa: CASSFPGQANEKLFF

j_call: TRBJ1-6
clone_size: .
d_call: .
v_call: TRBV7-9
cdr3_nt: TGTGCCAGCAGCAACGGGGGGGAATATAATTCACCCCTCCACTTT
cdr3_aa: CASSNGGEYNSPLHF

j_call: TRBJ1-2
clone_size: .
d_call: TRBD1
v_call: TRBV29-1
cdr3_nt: TGCAGCTTAGAAGGGCAGGGGGGTGGCTACACCTTC
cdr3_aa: CSLEGQGGGYTF

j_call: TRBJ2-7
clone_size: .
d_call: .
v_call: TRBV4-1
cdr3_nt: TGCGCCAGCAGCCAAAATTACGAGCAGTACTTC
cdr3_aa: CASSQNYEQYF

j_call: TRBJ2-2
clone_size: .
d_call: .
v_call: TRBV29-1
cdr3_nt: TGCAGCGTTTTGTACTGGACCGGGGAGCTGTTTTTT
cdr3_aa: CSVLYWTGELFF

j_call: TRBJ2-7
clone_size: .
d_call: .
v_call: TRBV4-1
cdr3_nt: TGCGCCAGCAGCCAAGAGATCGGATACGAGCAGTACTTC
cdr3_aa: CASSQEIGYEQYF

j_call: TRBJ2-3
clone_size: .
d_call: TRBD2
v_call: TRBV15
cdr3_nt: TGTGCCACCAGCAGTGCAGGGACTAGCGGGAGGGCCGAGGCAGCAGATACGCAGTATTTT
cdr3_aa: CATSSAGTSGRAEAADTQYF

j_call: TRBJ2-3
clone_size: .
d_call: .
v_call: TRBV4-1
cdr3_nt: TGCGCCAGCAGCCAAGATAGCCCTGGGGGCATAAGTAAGTCAGATACGCAGTATTTT
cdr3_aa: CASSQDSPGGISKSDTQYF

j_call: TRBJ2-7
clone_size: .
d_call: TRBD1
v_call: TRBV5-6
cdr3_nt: TGTGCCAGCAGCTTGGCAGGACAGGGGAACTACGAGCAGTACTTC
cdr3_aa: CASSLAGQGNYEQYF

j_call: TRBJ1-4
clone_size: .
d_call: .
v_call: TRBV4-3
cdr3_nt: TGCGCCAGCAGCCAACTTACAGCAACTAATGAAAAACTGTTTTTT
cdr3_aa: CASSQLTATNEKLFF

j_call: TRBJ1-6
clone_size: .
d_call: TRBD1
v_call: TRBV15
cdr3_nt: TGTGCCACCAGCAGAGGGACAGGGTTAGGAAATTCACCCCTCCACTTT
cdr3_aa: CATSRGTGLGNSPLHF

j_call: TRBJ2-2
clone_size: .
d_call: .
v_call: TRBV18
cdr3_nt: TGTGCCAGCTCACCAGAGATGGGGACGAACACCGGGGAGCTGTTTTTT
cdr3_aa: CASSPEMGTNTGELFF

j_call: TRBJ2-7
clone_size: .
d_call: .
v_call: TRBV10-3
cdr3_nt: TGTGCCACCCAGAGGGACAACTCCTACGAGCAGTACTTC
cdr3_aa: CATQRDNSYEQYF

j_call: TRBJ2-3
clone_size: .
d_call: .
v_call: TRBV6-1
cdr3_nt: TGTGCCAGCAGTGACGGACATGGGGTATATTTGGATACGCAGTATTTT
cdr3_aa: CASSDGHGVYLDTQYF

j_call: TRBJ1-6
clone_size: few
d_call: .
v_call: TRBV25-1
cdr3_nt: TGTGCCAGCAGTCACCTCACAGGTCCCAATTCACCCCTCCACTTT
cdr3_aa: CASSHLTGPNSPLHF

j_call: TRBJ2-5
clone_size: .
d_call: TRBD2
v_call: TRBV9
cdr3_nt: TGTGCCAGCAGCGACGGGACTAGCGTCCAAGAGACCCAGTACTTC
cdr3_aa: CASSDGTSVQETQYF

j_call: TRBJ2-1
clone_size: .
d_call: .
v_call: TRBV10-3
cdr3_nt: TGTGCCATCAGTGAGTCGAGTTGGAAGGGGGGGAATGAGCAGTTCTTC
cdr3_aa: CAISESSWKGGNEQFF

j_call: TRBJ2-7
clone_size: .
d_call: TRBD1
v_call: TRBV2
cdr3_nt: TGTGCCAGGGGACAGGACAGTTCCTACGAGCAGTACTTC
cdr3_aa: CARGQDSSYEQYF

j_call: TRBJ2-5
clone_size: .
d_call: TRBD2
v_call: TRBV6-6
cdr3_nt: TGTGCCAGCAGTTACCTAGCGGGATTCCAAGAGACCCAGTACTTC
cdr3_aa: CASSYLAGFQETQYF

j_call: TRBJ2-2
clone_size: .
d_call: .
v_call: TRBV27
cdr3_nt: TGTGCCAGCACCTCTTCCCCCCGACAGAACACCGGGGAGCTGTTTTTT
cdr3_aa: CASTSSPRQNTGELFF

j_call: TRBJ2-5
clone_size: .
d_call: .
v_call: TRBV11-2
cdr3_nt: TGTGCCAGCAGCTTAGAGAGGTCGAATGGGGAGACCCAGTACTTC
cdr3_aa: CASSLERSNGETQYF

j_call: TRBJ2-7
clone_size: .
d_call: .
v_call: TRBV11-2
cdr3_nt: TGTGCCAGCAGCTTAGGAATCTCCTACGAGCAGTACTTC
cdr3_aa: CASSLGISYEQYF

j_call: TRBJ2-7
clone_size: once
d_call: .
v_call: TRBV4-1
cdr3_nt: TGCGCCAGCAGCCAGGGGGCGGGGGACCGCTCCTACGAGCAGTACTTC
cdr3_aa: CASSQGAGDRSYEQYF

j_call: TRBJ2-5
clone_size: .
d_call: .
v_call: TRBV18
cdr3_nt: TGTGCCAGCTCACCGCTCGACCTCCAACCAGGAGAGACCCAGTACTTC
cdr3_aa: CASSPLDLQPGETQYF

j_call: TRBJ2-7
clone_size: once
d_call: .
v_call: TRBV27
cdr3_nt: TGTGCCAGCAGTTTGGCCGCCTACTACGAGCAGTACTTC
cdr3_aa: CASSLAAYYEQYF

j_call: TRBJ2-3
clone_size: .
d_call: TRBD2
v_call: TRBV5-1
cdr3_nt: TGCGCCAGCAGCCCCGGACTAGCGGGGGCAGGGGCAGATACGCAGTATTTT
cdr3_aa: CASSPGLAGAGADTQYF

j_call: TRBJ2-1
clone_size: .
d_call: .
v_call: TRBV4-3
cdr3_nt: TGCGCCAGCAGCCATTCACTAGCTGCCGAATACAATGAGCAGTTCTTC
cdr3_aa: CASSHSLAAEYNEQFF

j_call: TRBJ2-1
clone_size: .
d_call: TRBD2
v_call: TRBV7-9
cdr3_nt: TGTGCCAGCAGCTTACTAGCGGGAGGCCCCAGCTCCTACAATGAGCAGTTCTTC
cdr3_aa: CASSLLAGGPSSYNEQFF

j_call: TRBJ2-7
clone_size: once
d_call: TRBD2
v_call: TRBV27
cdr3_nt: TGTGCCAGCAGTCCCGGGACTAGCGGCCCCTACGAGCAGTACTTC
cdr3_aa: CASSPGTSGPYEQYF

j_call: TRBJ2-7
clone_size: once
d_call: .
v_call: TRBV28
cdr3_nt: TGTGCCACCAACCCTTGGACGGACACCTACGAGCAGTACTTC
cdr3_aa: CATNPWTDTYEQYF

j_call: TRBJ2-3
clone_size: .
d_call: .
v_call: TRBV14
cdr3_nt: TGTGCCAGCAGCCTAGGGACGGCACCTAGCACAGATACGCAGTATTTT
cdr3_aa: CASSLGTAPSTDTQYF

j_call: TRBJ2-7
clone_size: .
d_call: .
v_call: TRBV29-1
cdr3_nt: TGCAGCGTTGGGGGGACAGGTGTACTAGCGGGTCCTTACTACGAGCAGTACTTC
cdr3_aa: CSVGGTGVLAGPYYEQYF

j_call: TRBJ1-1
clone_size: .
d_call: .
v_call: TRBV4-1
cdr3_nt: TGCGCCAGCAGCCAAAGGGACGGTAACACTGAAGCTTTCTTT
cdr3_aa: CASSQRDGNTEAFF

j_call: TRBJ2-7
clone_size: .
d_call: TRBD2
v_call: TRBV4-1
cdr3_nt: TGCGCCAGCAGCCTCCGACTAGCGGGGGCCGGGGGATTATACGAGCAGTACTTC
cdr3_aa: CASSLRLAGAGGLYEQYF

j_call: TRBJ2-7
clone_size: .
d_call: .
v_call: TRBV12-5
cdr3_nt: TGTGCTAGTGGTTTGCCCCCGCCGGGGAACCCTTACGAGCAGTACTTC
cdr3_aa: CASGLPPPGNPYEQYF

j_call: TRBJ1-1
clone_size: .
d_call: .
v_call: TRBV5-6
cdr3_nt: TGTGCCAGCAGCTTGGTGAGGGGAATTGGCACTGAAGCTTTCTTT
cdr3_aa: CASSLVRGIGTEAFF

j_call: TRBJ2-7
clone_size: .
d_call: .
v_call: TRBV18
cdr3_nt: TGTGCCAGCTCAATCCGACAGAACTACGAGCAGTACTTC
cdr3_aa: CASSIRQNYEQYF